This T cell receptor beta chain was sequenced in a study of blood T cell repertoires in COVID-19. About the research overall: Researchers got acute and convalescent COVID-19 samples from the United States, Italy and Spain.

Assay: immunoSEQ multiplex PCR; the TCRdb copy retains only in-frame clones and omits some. This table has 140,000 to 150,000 clones, around 80% appearing once. CDR3 length: 15 amino acids. Germline values: CDR1 LGHNT, CDR2 FRNRAP. V shed 6 bases and J shed 3 bases, with 15 bases lying between them. This clonotype was obtained from an older man who had recovered from COVID-19. This chain connects TRBV12-5 to TRBJ2-1; a possible D gene is TRBD1 (5 bases). What was sequenced was peripheral blood. The CDR3 nucleotides are TGTGCTAGTGGCCCCTCCTTAGGGGTCTACAATGAGCAGTTCTTC. Translated: CASGPSLGVYNEQFF.